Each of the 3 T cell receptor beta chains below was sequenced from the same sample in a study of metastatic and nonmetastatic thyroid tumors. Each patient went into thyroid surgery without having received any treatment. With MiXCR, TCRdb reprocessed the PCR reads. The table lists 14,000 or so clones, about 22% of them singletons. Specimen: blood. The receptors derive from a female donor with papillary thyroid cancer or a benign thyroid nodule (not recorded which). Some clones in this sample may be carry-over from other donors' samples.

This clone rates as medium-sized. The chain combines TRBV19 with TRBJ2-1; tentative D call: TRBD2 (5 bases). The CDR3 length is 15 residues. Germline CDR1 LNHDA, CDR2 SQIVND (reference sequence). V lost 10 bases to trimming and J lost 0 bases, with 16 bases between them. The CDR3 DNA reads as TGTGCCAAGAGGGTTTTAATAAGCTCCTACAATGAGCAGTTCTTC. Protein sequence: CAKRVLISSYNEQFF.

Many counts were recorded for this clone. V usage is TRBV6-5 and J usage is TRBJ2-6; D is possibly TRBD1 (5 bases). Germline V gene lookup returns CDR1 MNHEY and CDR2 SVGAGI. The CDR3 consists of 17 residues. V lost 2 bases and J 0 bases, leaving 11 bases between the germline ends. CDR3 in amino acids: CASSYQGISSGANVLTF. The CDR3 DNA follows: TGTGCCAGCAGTTACCAGGGAATCTCCTCTGGGGCCAACGTCCTGACTTTC.

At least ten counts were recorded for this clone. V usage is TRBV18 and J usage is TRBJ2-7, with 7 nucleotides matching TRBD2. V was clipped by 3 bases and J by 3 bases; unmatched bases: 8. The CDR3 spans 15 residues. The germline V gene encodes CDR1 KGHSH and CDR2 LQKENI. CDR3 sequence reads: CASSPGGTSFYEQYF. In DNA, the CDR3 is TGTGCCAGCTCACCCGGGGGGACGTCATTCTACGAGCAGTACTTC.